This T cell receptor beta chain is drawn from a study of identifying expanded T cells in peripheral blood. Trimming shortened V by 1 base and J by 4 bases, and 11 bases separated the two germline ends. The CDR3 is made up of 14 amino acids. Germline lookup yields CDR1 SGHVS and CDR2 FQNEAQ. General study results and limits: About 1.2 clones differed between technical replicates, versus roughly 16 and 20 over time.

The repertoire was sequenced with immunoSEQ multiplex PCR; TCRdb's copy has only in-frame clones and lacks some. The sample carries about 78,000 clones, roughly 81% recorded once. As for this clone: The antigen is not known.

Healthy donors had no documented immune events, such as infections, while sampled. The source is a person aged 18-70 years in good health. Source material: blood. The rearrangement joins TRBV7-8 to TRBJ2-7; the D gene is possibly TRBD2 (6 bases). DNA for the CDR3: TGTGCCAGCAGCTTAGGGAATAGCGGATACGAGCAGTACTTC. Encoded protein: CASSLGNSGYEQYF.